This is a list of T cell receptor beta chains from one sample in a study of identical twins. TCRdb ran MiXCR on the 5' RACE reads and lists one entry per CDR3 protein. Among about 530,000 distinct CDR3 sequences listed, over 12% were seen once. These data were also filed under a second study, of yellow fever vaccine responses in identical twins.

The sample was CD4+ T cells sorted from blood. The source is a young woman in good health. The CDR3 runs from the conserved cysteine through the conserved F or W. Each record gives: CDR3 length, clone size, J gene, D gene, V gene, CDR3 protein, CDR3 DNA. A D gene is named only where the DNA matches it firmly. A row's size may be missing; if present it is once, few, many or a size class.

>14|.|TRBJ1-5|.|TRBV10-3
CAISESPGNQPQHF
TGTGCCATCAGTGAGTCTCCAGGAAATCAGCCCCAGCATTTT
>15|few|TRBJ2-2|TRBD2|TRBV7-9
CASSTPSGGSGELFF
TGTGCCAGCAGCACACCCAGCGGGGGATCAGGGGAGCTGTTTTTT
>12|few|TRBJ2-7|.|TRBV5-1
CASSSELYEQYF
TGCGCCAGCAGCTCAGAGCTGTACGAGCAGTACTTC
>15|many|TRBJ2-2|TRBD1|TRBV29-1
CSVEGSTGHTGELFF
TGCAGCGTTGAGGGATCGACAGGGCACACCGGGGAGCTGTTTTTT
>14|few|TRBJ2-1|TRBD1|TRBV5-1
CASSLGRQGDEQSF
TGCGCCAGCAGCTTGGGAAGACAGGGCGATGAGCAGTCCTTC
>14|.|TRBJ1-6|.|TRBV4-1
CASSLEGLNSPLHF
TGCGCCAGCAGCCTAGAGGGACTAAATTCACCCCTCCACTTT
>16|.|TRBJ2-1|TRBD1|TRBV10-3
CAISATGTGGLNEQFF
TGTGCCATCAGTGCTACCGGGACAGGGGGGTTAAATGAGCAGTTCTTC
>15|.|TRBJ1-2|.|TRBV10-3
CAISGRAGNRYGYTF
TGTGCCATCAGTGGACGGGCAGGGAATAGGTATGGCTACACCTTC
>15|.|TRBJ1-1|.|TRBV10-3
CAISVNKGRVTEAFF
TGTGCCATCAGTGTCAATAAGGGGAGGGTCACTGAAGCTTTCTTT
>13|.|TRBJ2-7|TRBD1|TRBV2
CASSGTGGYEQYF
TGTGCCAGCAGCGGGACAGGGGGGTACGAGCAGTACTTC
>16|few|TRBJ2-5|TRBD1|TRBV28
CASSFPGTGGLKTQYF
TGTGCCAGCAGTTTCCCTGGGACAGGGGGCTTGAAGACCCAGTACTTC
>15|.|TRBJ2-3|.|TRBV9
CASSVEGTTTDTQYF
TGTGCCAGCAGCGTAGAGGGGACAACTACAGATACGCAGTATTTT
>16|many|TRBJ2-5|.|TRBV21-1
CASSKVRAYVRETQYF
TGTGCCAGCAGCAAAGTACGGGCGTACGTCCGTGAGACCCAGTACTTC
>15|.|TRBJ2-5|.|TRBV14
CASSSISKMAETQYF
TGTGCCAGCAGCTCCATCAGTAAGATGGCGGAGACCCAGTACTTC
>14|many|TRBJ2-3|.|TRBV12-3/TRBV12-4
CASSTPRVGDTQYF
TGTGCCAGCAGTACCCCCCGAGTGGGAGATACGCAGTATTTT
>16|few|TRBJ2-2|.|TRBV6-1
CASSFWGRTETGELFF
TGTGCCAGCAGCTTTTGGGGCCGGACGGAGACCGGGGAGCTGTTTTTT
>16|many|TRBJ2-1|TRBD2|TRBV12-3/TRBV12-4
CASSLGGRGSYNEQFF
TGTGCCAGCAGTTTAGGCGGGAGGGGGTCCTACAATGAGCAGTTCTTC
>12|.|TRBJ2-3|.|TRBV11-2
CASSRPGPAPYF
TGTGCCAGCAGCAGACCGGGCCCAGCCCCGTATTTT
>15|few|TRBJ1-1|.|TRBV3-1
CASSPRDRSHFGAFF
TGTGCCAGCAGCCCTCGGGACCGAAGCCACTTTGGAGCTTTCTTT
>14|few|TRBJ2-7|.|TRBV27
CASNSLGAVYEQYF
TGTGCCAGCAACAGCCTGGGGGCCGTCTACGAGCAGTACTTC
>16|few|TRBJ2-7|TRBD2|TRBV19
CASSNGLAGGSYEQYF
TGTGCCAGTAGTAACGGACTAGCGGGAGGATCCTACGAGCAGTACTTC
>13|few|TRBJ1-4|.|TRBV5-1
CASSATYNEKLFF
TGCGCCAGCAGCGCCACATATAATGAAAAACTGTTTTTT
>17|few|TRBJ2-2|.|TRBV7-9
CASKYPTLGLNTGELFF
TGTGCCAGCAAGTACCCTACCCTAGGCCTGAACACCGGGGAGCTGTTTTTT
>15|few|TRBJ2-2|TRBD2|TRBV5-8
CASSSRGAGTGELFF
TGTGCCAGCAGCTCGCGGGGGGCAGGCACCGGGGAGCTGTTTTTT
>16|.|TRBJ2-1|TRBD1|TRBV24-1
CATSDHRQGSMGEQFF
TGTGCCACCAGTGATCATAGACAGGGTAGTATGGGTGAGCAGTTCTTC
>14|.|TRBJ2-4|TRBD1|TRBV5-1
CASSSGQGMYIQYF
TGCGCCAGCAGCTCCGGACAGGGGATGTACATTCAGTACTTC
>13|.|TRBJ2-3|.|TRBV5-6
CASSSGLPGTQYF
TGTGCCAGCAGCTCGGGACTTCCGGGTACGCAGTATTTT
>13|few|TRBJ2-4|.|TRBV2
CASSVQLATVQYF
TGTGCCAGCAGTGTGCAGCTTGCAACGGTTCAGTACTTC
>15|.|TRBJ2-1|.|TRBV11-2
CASSLKTGIPGEQFF
TGTGCCAGCAGCTTAAAAACAGGGATCCCGGGTGAGCAGTTCTTC
>13|.|TRBJ2-5|TRBD2|TRBV6-1
CASSRPGLATQYF
TGTGCCAGCAGTAGACCGGGACTAGCGACCCAGTACTTC
>11|few|TRBJ1-1|.|TRBV20-1
CSAGMGLVAFF
TGCAGTGCAGGAATGGGACTGGTAGCTTTCTTT
>16|.|TRBJ2-3|TRBD2|TRBV10-2
CASSDGASGSADTQYF
TGCGCCAGCAGTGATGGGGCTAGCGGGAGTGCCGATACGCAGTATTTT
>15|few|TRBJ2-1|.|TRBV28
CASSLGGTPYNEQFF
TGTGCCAGCAGTTTAGGCGGGACCCCCTACAATGAGCAGTTCTTC
>14|.|TRBJ2-7|.|TRBV7-8
CASSLGRSNSEQYF
TGTGCCAGCAGCTTGGGCAGGTCCAACTCCGAGCAGTACTTC
>17|.|TRBJ2-6|.|TRBV10-3
CAIRQGQGSSGANVLTF
TGTGCCATCAGACAGGGTCAGGGAAGCTCTGGGGCCAACGTCCTGACTTTC
>14|.|TRBJ1-4|TRBD1|TRBV5-1
CASSRTGLNEKLFF
TGCGCCAGCAGCCGGACAGGTTTGAATGAAAAACTGTTTTTT
>15|few|TRBJ1-5|.|TRBV9
CASSVDATSGQPQHF
TGTGCCAGCAGCGTAGACGCCACCTCAGGTCAGCCCCAGCATTTT
>14|.|TRBJ1-3|.|TRBV3-1
CASSLTRGRNTIYF
TGTGCCAGCAGCCTCACCAGGGGAAGAAACACCATATATTTT
>12|few|TRBJ2-5|.|TRBV24-1
CATAGGERTQYF
TGTGCCACCGCTGGGGGAGAGCGGACCCAGTACTTC
>16|.|TRBJ2-1|TRBD2|TRBV3-1
CASSSHSGRFYNEQFF
TGTGCCAGCAGCTCCCATAGCGGGAGATTCTACAATGAGCAGTTCTTC
>15|few|TRBJ1-5|.|TRBV12-3/TRBV12-4
CASSLVGQPNQPQHF
TGTGCCAGCAGTTTAGTCGGTCAACCGAATCAGCCCCAGCATTTT
>14|.|TRBJ2-1|.|TRBV2
CASSDRGYYNEQFF
TGTGCCAGCAGTGATCGTGGTTATTACAATGAGCAGTTCTTC
>17|.|TRBJ2-1|.|TRBV5-1
CASSPPPPGTHYNEQFF
TGCGCCAGCAGTCCTCCCCCACCCGGGACACACTACAATGAGCAGTTCTTC
>14|many|TRBJ2-7|.|TRBV7-9
CASSLWERAGEQYF
TGTGCCAGCAGCTTATGGGAAAGGGCTGGCGAGCAGTACTTC
>14|.|TRBJ1-1|.|TRBV2
CASSGNSLNTEAFF
TGTGCCAGCAGTGGAAACTCCTTAAACACTGAAGCTTTCTTT
>14|.|TRBJ2-4|TRBD2|TRBV7-9
CASSSGLAVMIQYF
TGTGCCAGCAGCTCTGGACTAGCGGTAATGATTCAGTACTTC
>14|many|TRBJ2-1|TRBD2|TRBV29-1
CSVVGLAGGGEQFF
TGCAGCGTTGTGGGACTAGCGGGAGGGGGTGAGCAGTTCTTC
>12|.|TRBJ2-1|.|TRBV29-1
CSVGDTPNEQFF
TGCAGCGTTGGGGACACACCCAATGAGCAGTTCTTC
>16|few|TRBJ2-1|TRBD2|TRBV19
CASSGGLAAGYNEQFF
TGTGCCAGTAGTGGGGGACTAGCGGCGGGCTACAATGAGCAGTTCTTC
>14|few|TRBJ1-1|.|TRBV29-1
CSVEDRGGGTEAFF
TGCAGCGTTGAAGATAGGGGAGGGGGAACTGAAGCTTTCTTT
>14|.|TRBJ2-5|TRBD2|TRBV29-1
CSLTTSGGGETQYF
TGCAGCCTTACCACGTCGGGAGGTGGGGAGACCCAGTACTTC
>17|.|TRBJ2-3|TRBD2|TRBV12-3/TRBV12-4
CASSPGVTSGVTDTQYF
TGTGCCAGCAGTCCCGGGGTCACTAGCGGGGTCACAGATACGCAGTATTTT
>15|few|TRBJ1-5|TRBD1|TRBV6-1
CASSPQGAMGQPQHF
TGTGCCAGCAGTCCGCAGGGGGCGATGGGTCAGCCCCAGCATTTT
>15|.|TRBJ2-1|TRBD2|TRBV11-2
CASSRPGLANNEQFF
TGTGCCAGCAGCCGTCCGGGACTAGCCAACAATGAGCAGTTCTTC
>16|few|TRBJ1-2|.|TRBV20-1
CSARLPVGGADYGYTF
TGCAGTGCTAGACTTCCGGTAGGGGGAGCGGACTATGGCTACACCTTC